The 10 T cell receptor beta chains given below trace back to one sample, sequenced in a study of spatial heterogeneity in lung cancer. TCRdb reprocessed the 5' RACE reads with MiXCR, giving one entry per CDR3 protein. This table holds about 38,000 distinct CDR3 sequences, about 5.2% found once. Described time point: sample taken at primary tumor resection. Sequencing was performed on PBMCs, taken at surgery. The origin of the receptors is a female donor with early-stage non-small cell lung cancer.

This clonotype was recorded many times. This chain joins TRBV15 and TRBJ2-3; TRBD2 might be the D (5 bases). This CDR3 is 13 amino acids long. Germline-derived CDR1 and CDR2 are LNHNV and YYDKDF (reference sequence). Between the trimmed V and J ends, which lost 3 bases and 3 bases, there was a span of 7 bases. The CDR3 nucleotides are TGTGCCACCAGCAGGGGAGTAACAGATACGCAGTATTTT. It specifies CATSRGVTDTQYF.

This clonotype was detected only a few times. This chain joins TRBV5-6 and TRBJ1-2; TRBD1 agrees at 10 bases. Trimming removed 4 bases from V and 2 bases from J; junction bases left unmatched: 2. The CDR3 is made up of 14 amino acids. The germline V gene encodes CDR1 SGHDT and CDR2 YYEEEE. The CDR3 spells CASSVGQGNYGYTF. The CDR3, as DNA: TGTGCCAGCAGCGTGGGACAGGGGAACTATGGCTACACCTTC.

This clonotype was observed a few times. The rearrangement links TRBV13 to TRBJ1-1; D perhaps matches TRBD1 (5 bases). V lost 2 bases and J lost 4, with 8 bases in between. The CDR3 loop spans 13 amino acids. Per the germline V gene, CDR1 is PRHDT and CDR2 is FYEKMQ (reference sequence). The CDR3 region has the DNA TGTGCCAGCAGCTTATCGGGGGGCACTGAAGCTTTCTTT. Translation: CASSLSGGTEAFF. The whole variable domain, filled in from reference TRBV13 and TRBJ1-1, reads AAGVIQSPRHLIKEKRETATLKCYPIPRHDTVYWYQQGPGQDPQFLISFYEKMQSDKGSIPDRFSAQQFSDYHSELNMSSLELGDSALYFCASSLSGGTEAFFGQGTRLTVV.

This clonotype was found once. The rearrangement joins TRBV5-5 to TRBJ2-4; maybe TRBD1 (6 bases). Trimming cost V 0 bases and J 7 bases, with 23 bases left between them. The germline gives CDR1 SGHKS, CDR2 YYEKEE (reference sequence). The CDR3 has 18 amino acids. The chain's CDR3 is CASSLAKVWQGPGNIQYF. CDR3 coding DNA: TGTGCCAGCAGCTTGGCCAAAGTATGGCAGGGGCCAGGGAACATTCAGTACTTC. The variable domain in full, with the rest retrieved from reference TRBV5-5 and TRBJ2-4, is DAGVTQSPTHLIKTRGQQVTLRCSPISGHKSVSWYQQVLGQGPQFIFQYYEKEERGRGNFPDRFSARQFPNYSSELNVNALLLGDSALYLCASSLAKVWQGPGNIQYFGAGTRLSVL.

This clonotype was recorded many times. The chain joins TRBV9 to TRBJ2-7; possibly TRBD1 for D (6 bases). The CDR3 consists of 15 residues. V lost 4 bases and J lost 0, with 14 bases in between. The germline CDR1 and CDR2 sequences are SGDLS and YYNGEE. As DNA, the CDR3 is TGTGCCAGCAGCTTGGGGGCAGACGCCTCCTACGAGCAGTACTTC. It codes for CASSLGADASYEQYF.

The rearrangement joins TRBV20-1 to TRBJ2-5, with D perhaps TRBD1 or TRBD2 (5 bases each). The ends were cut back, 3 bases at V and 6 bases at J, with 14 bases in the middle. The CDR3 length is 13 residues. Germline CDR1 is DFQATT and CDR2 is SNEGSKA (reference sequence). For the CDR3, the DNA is TGCAGTGCTAGTGGGGACGGATTAAAGACCCAGTACTTC. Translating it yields CSASGDGLKTQYF.

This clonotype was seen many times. The CDR3 DNA follows: TGTGCCAGCTCACAAGGCTCTGGAAACACCATATATTTT. This encodes CASSQGSGNTIYF. The chain employs TRBV18 and TRBJ1-3, with D unclear. V gave up 4 bases and J gave up 0 bases, with 4 bases separating them. CDR3 size: 13 residues. The germline V gene encodes CDR1 KGHSH and CDR2 LQKENI.

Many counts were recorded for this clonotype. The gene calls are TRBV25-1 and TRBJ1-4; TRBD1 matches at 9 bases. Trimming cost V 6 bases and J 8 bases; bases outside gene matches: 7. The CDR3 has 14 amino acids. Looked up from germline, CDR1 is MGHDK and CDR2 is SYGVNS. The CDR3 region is CASRTDRGREKLFF. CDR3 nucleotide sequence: TGTGCCAGCAGAACGGACAGGGGTAGAGAAAAACTGTTTTTT.

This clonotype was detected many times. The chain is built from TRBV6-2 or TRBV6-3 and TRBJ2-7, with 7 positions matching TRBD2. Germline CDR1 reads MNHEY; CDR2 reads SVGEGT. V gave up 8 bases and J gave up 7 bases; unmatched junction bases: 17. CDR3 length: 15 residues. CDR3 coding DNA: TGTGCCAGCTCGCGAGTGGCGGGGGTCTTCTTAGAGCAGTACTTC. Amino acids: CASSRVAGVFLEQYF.

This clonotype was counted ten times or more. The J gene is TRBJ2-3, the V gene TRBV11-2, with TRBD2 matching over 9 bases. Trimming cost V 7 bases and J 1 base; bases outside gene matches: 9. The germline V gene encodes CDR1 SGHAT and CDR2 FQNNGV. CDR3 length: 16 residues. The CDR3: CASMGSGGLRTDTQYF. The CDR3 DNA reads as TGTGCCAGCATGGGTAGCGGGGGCCTTCGCACAGATACGCAGTATTTT.